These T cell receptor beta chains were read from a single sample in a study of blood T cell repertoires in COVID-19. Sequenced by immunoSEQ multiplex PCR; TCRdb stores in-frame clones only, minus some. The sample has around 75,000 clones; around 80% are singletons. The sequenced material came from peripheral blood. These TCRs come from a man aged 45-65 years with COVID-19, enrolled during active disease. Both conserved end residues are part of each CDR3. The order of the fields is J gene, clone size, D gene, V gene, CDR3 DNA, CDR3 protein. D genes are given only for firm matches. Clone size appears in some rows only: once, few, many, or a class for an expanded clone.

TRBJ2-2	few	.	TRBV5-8	TGTGCCAGCAGCTTGGAACAGGGATCCGGGGAGCTGTTTTTT	CASSLEQGSGELFF
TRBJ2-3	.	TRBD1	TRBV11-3	TGTGCCAGCAGTCCAGGAACAGGGGGCGCCTCAGATACGCAGTATTTT	CASSPGTGGASDTQYF
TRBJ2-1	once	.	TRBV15	TGTGCCACCAGCACAAGAGACTACAATGAGCAGTTCTTC	CATSTRDYNEQFF
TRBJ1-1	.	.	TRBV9	TGTGCCAGCAGCCCGAAGGACAGACCGAACACTGAAGCTTTCTTT	CASSPKDRPNTEAFF
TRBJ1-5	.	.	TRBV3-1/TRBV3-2	TGTGCCAGCAGCCAAGATTTATTAGTGGATCAGCCCCAGCATTTT	CASSQDLLVDQPQHF
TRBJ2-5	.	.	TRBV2	TGTGCCAGCAGTGGGCCAGGCGGGGCACAAGAGACCCAGTACTTC	CASSGPGGAQETQYF
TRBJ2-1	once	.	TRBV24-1	TGTGCCACCAGTGACTCGCTGGGGGGGCCCTACAATGAGCAGTTCTTC	CATSDSLGGPYNEQFF
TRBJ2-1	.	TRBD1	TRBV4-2	TGTGCCAGCAGCCAAGATAGTAGGGGACAGATTTACAATGAGCAGTTCTTC	CASSQDSRGQIYNEQFF
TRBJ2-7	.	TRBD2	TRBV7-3	TGTGCCAGCAGCTTGGGTAGCGGGATACCCTACGAGCAGTACTTC	CASSLGSGIPYEQYF
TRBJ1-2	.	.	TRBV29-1	TGCAGCGTTGGAGGCAGAGAGAACTATGGCTACACCTTC	CSVGGRENYGYTF
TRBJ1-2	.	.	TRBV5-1	TGCGCCAGCAGCTACGACAGCCGTAACTATGGCTACACCTTC	CASSYDSRNYGYTF
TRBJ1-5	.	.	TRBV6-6	TGTGCCAGCAGTTCCCCCAGGGACCGGAGGGATCAGCCCCAGCATTTT	CASSSPRDRRDQPQHF
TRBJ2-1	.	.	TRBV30	TGTGCCTGGGCGAACCCGCGGCGGTTCCGGGGCAATGAGCAGTTCTTC	CAWANPRRFRGNEQFF
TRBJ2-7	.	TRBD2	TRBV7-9	TGTGCCAGCAGCGGGAGTCTAGCGGGGGGCCCGTTGGGCGAGCAGTACTTC	CASSGSLAGGPLGEQYF
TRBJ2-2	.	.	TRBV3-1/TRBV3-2	TGTGCCAGCAGCCAAGCCCAGTTGGGCGGGGCGAACACCGGGGAGCTGTTTTTT	CASSQAQLGGANTGELFF
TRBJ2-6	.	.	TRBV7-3	TGTGCCAGCAGCTTTCAGGCGACCGGGGCCAACGTCCTGACTTTC	CASSFQATGANVLTF
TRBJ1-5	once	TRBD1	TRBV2	TGTGCCAGCAGGGTTAGTGGGACAGGGCCCTCTCAGCCCCAGCATTTT	CASRVSGTGPSQPQHF
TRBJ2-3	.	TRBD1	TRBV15	TGTGCCACCAGCAGATCTTCCGGGACAGGGGCAGATACGCAGTATTTT	CATSRSSGTGADTQYF
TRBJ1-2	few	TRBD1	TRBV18	TGTGCCAGCTCACCGCTGGGACAGGGGGAATACTATGGCTACACCTTC	CASSPLGQGEYYGYTF
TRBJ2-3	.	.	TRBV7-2	TGTGCCAGCAGCTTAGGAGCAGGAGATACGCAGTATTTT	CASSLGAGDTQYF
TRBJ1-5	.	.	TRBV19	TGTGCCAGTTCCGCCACCGGGAGCAATCAGCCCCAGCATTTT	CASSATGSNQPQHF
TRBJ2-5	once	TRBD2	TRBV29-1	TGCAGCGTGGGACTAGCGGGGGGCCAAGAGACCCAGTACTTC	CSVGLAGGQETQYF
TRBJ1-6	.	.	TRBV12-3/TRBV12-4	TGTGCCAGCAGTTTCGTCCAAGGGGCCCTCCACTTT	CASSFVQGALHF
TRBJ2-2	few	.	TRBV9	TGTGCCAGCAGCGTAGTCGGGACCGGGGAGCTGTTTTTT	CASSVVGTGELFF
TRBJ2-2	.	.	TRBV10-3	TGTGCCATCAGTGTTGGGGGGGCAACGAACACCGGGGAGCTGTTTTTT	CAISVGGATNTGELFF
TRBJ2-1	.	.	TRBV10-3	TGTGCCATCAGTGAAGACAGAGGCAATGAGCAGTTCTTC	CAISEDRGNEQFF
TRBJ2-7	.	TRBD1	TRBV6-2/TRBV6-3	TGTGCCAGCAGTTCGGGACAGGGCCTCTCCTACGAGCAGTACTTC	CASSSGQGLSYEQYF
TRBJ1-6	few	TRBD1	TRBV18	TGTGCCAGCTCACCACGACAGGGAAGGGATTCACCCCTCCACTTT	CASSPRQGRDSPLHF
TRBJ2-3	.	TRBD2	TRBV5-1	TGCGCCAGCAGCCACCTTAGCGGGGGGGACACAGATACGCAGTATTTT	CASSHLSGGDTDTQYF
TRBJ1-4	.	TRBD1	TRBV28	TGTGCCAGCCGGACAGGGCTGACTAATGAAAAACTGTTTTTT	CASRTGLTNEKLFF
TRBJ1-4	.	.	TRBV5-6	TGTGCCAGCAGCTTGCGATCGCCAGGGCCTAATGAAAAACTGTTTTTT	CASSLRSPGPNEKLFF
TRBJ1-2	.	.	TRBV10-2	TGCGCCAGCAGTGAGTCTTCGTTTGGCAGTCTGGGCTACACCTTC	CASSESSFGSLGYTF
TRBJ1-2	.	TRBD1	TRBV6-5	TGTGCCAGCAGTCCCCGGGCAGGGGGCCTTGGCTACACCTTC	CASSPRAGGLGYTF
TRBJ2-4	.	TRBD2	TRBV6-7	TGTGCCAGACCGACTAGCGGGGGGTCTTTAGCCAAAAACATTCAGTACTTC	CARPTSGGSLAKNIQYF
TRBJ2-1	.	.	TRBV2	TGTGCCAGCAGCACCCTACAGGGGGGGAATGAGCAGTTCTTC	CASSTLQGGNEQFF
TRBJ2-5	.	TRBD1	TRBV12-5	TGTGCTAGTGATTCGAAGGGGGCGAGGGAGACCCAGTACTTC	CASDSKGARETQYF
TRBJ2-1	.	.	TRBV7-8	TGTGCCAGCAGCCCCATCGGCGGCAGCCGCAATGAGCAGTTCTTC	CASSPIGGSRNEQFF
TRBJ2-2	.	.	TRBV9	TGTGCCAGCAGCGTAGGAGGGAGCACCGGGGAGCTGTTTTTT	CASSVGGSTGELFF
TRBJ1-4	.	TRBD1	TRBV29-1	TGCAGCGTTTCTATTCGACAGGGAGGAGTAAGGGAAAAACTGTTTTTT	CSVSIRQGGVREKLFF
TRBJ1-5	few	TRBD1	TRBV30	TGTGCCTGGGGCCCCGGGACAGGTAACAATCAGCCCCAGCATTTT	CAWGPGTGNNQPQHF
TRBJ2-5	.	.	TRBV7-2	.	CASSFGGGSGYSDF
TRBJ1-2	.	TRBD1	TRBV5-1	TGCGCCAGCAGCTCCCGGCCGGGACAGGGTTTTAACGGCTATGGCTACACCTTC	CASSSRPGQGFNGYGYTF
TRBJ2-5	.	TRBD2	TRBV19	TGTGCCAGTATGGGCCACGGGACTAGCGGGGAGGGGACCCAGTACTTC	CASMGHGTSGEGTQYF
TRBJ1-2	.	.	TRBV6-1	TGTGCCAGCAGTGAAGCAGGCCGGAGGTATGGCTACACCTTC	CASSEAGRRYGYTF
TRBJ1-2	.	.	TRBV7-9	TGTGCCAGCAGCGACTGGTGGACTGCAAGGGCGCGGGGCTACACCTTC	CASSDWWTARARGYTF
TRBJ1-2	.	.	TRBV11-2	TGTGCCAGCAGCCTTTCACAGCTTAACTATGGCTACACCTTC	CASSLSQLNYGYTF
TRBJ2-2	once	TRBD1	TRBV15	TGTGCCACCATCCCGACAGGGGGCTACACCGGGGAGCTGTTTTTT	CATIPTGGYTGELFF
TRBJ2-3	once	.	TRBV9	TGTGCCAGCAGCGTAGGCGAGGGTGGGGACTCGCGTCAGTATTTT	CASSVGEGGDSRQYF
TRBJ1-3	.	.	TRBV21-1	TGTGCCAGCAGCAAACAGGCAGTCCTCGGAAACACCATATATTTT	CASSKQAVLGNTIYF
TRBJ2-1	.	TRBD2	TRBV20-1	TGCAGTGCTAGTAATTCGGGGGGGTTCAATGAGCAGTTCTTC	CSASNSGGFNEQFF
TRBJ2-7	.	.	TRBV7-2	TGTGCCAGCAGCCCCGCGGCAGTGATCTACGAGCAGTACTTC	CASSPAAVIYEQYF
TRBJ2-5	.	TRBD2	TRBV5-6	TGTGCCAGCAGCTTGGGACTAGCTACAGAGACCCAGTACTTC	CASSLGLATETQYF
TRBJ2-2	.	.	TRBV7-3	TGTGCCAGCAGCTCAAACGGGCAGGGGAACGGGGAGCTGTTTTTT	CASSSNGQGNGELFF
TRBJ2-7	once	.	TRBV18	TGTGCCAGCTCCTCTACAGGGTCCCACGAGCAGTACTTC	CASSSTGSHEQYF
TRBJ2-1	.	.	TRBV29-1	TGCAGCGTTGAAGTGGGGGCTTGGGGCAATGAGCAGTTCTTC	CSVEVGAWGNEQFF
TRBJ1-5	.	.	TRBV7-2	TGTGCCAGCAGCGCCTCAGGGTCTCAGCCCCAGCATTTT	CASSASGSQPQHF
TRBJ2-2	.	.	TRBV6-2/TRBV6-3	TGTGCCAGCAGTTACTTGGCCTCCGAGCTGTTTTTT	CASSYLASELFF
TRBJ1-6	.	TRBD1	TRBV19	TGTGCCAGTACCCTACAGGGGGAGTCCTATAATTCACCCCTCCACTTT	CASTLQGESYNSPLHF